This is a list of T cell receptor beta chains from one sample in a study of shared clonotypes between healthy human individuals. Using immunoSEQ multiplex PCR, the repertoire was profiled, and TCRdb retains in-frame clones only, with some absent. Of fewer than 1.6 million clones listed, approximately 98.5% are singletons. The source material was naive CD4+ T cells sorted from blood. The source of these receptors is a man in his thirties or forties in good health. CDR3s include the opening cysteine and the closing phenylalanine or tryptophan. The order of the fields is CDR3 protein, CDR3 DNA, V gene, D gene, J gene, clone size. The D gene is left open where the match is weak. Size is stated for part of the rows, as once, few or many counts, or as a class when the clone is expanded.

CDR3 protein: CASSLVWKAADTGELFF; CDR3 DNA: TGTGCTAGCAGCTTAGTCTGGAAAGCGGCGGACACCGGGGAGCTGTTTTTT; V gene: TRBV7-7; D gene: -; J gene: TRBJ2-2; clone size: -
CDR3 protein: CASSQIDNRNTEAFF; CDR3 DNA: TGTGCCAGCAGCCAAATTGATAACAGGAACACTGAAGCTTTCTTT; V gene: TRBV16; D gene: -; J gene: TRBJ1-1; clone size: -
CDR3 protein: CAWSPLTTVGGGYTF; CDR3 DNA: TGTGCCTGGAGTCCCCTTACCACGGTGGGGGGAGGCTACACCTTC; V gene: TRBV30; D gene: -; J gene: TRBJ1-2; clone size: -
CDR3 protein: CSVESWGANTEAFF; CDR3 DNA: TGCAGCGTTGAAAGCTGGGGGGCGAACACTGAAGCTTTCTTT; V gene: TRBV29-1; D gene: -; J gene: TRBJ1-1; clone size: -
CDR3 protein: CASSLLRGLAGGHEQFF; CDR3 DNA: TGTGCCAGCAGCTTACTGCGCGGACTAGCGGGAGGCCATGAGCAGTTCTTC; V gene: TRBV7-3; D gene: TRBD2; J gene: TRBJ2-1; clone size: -
CDR3 protein: CASSDRGLGTASGYTF; CDR3 DNA: TGCGCCAGCAGTGATCGGGGGCTCGGGACCGCCAGTGGCTACACCTTC; V gene: TRBV10-1; D gene: -; J gene: TRBJ1-2; clone size: -
CDR3 protein: CASSLDRGANTGELFF; CDR3 DNA: TGTGCCAGCAGTTTGGACAGGGGGGCGAACACCGGGGAGCTGTTTTTT; V gene: TRBV28; D gene: TRBD1; J gene: TRBJ2-2; clone size: -
CDR3 protein: CASSGTANTEAFF; CDR3 DNA: TGTGCCAGCAGTGGGACCGCGAACACTGAAGCTTTCTTT; V gene: TRBV5-6; D gene: -; J gene: TRBJ1-1; clone size: -
CDR3 protein: CASSRPVGQGTDTQYF; CDR3 DNA: TGTGCCAGCTCCCGACCAGTCGGGCAGGGCACAGATACGCAGTATTTT; V gene: TRBV18; D gene: -; J gene: TRBJ2-3; clone size: -
CDR3 protein: CASSQVGETQYF; CDR3 DNA: TGTGCCAGCTCACAAGTCGGAGAGACCCAGTACTTC; V gene: TRBV18; D gene: -; J gene: TRBJ2-5; clone size: -
CDR3 protein: CASSLFPNSNQPQHF; CDR3 DNA: TGTGCCAGCAGCTTATTCCCCAATAGCAATCAGCCCCAGCATTTT; V gene: TRBV7-8; D gene: -; J gene: TRBJ1-5; clone size: -
CDR3 protein: CASNSLAGGPNEQFF; CDR3 DNA: TGTGCCAGCAACTCTCTAGCGGGAGGGCCCAATGAGCAGTTCTTC; V gene: TRBV5-4; D gene: TRBD2; J gene: TRBJ2-1; clone size: -
CDR3 protein: CASSLDRADTEAFF; CDR3 DNA: TGTGCCAGCAGCTTGGACAGGGCGGACACTGAAGCTTTCTTT; V gene: TRBV5-5; D gene: -; J gene: TRBJ1-1; clone size: -
CDR3 protein: CASSFDSLYTF; CDR3 DNA: TGCGCCAGCAGCTTCGACAGCCTCTACACCTTC; V gene: TRBV5-1; D gene: -; J gene: TRBJ1-2; clone size: -
CDR3 protein: CASSDRHGDEQFF; CDR3 DNA: TGTGCCAGCAGCGACCGGCACGGCGATGAGCAGTTCTTC; V gene: TRBV7-3; D gene: -; J gene: TRBJ2-1; clone size: -
CDR3 protein: CASITDRMAYEQYF; CDR3 DNA: TGCGCCAGCATAACCGACAGGATGGCCTACGAGCAGTACTTC; V gene: TRBV10-2; D gene: -; J gene: TRBJ2-7; clone size: -
CDR3 protein: CSVVESGVPYNEQFF; CDR3 DNA: TGCAGCGTTGTCGAGTCCGGGGTCCCCTACAATGAGCAGTTCTTC; V gene: TRBV29-1; D gene: -; J gene: TRBJ2-1; clone size: -
CDR3 protein: CASSVAGGDRVSSRGTEAFF; CDR3 DNA: TGTGCCAGCAGCGTAGCAGGTGGGGACAGGGTTTCGTCTCGGGGCACTGAAGCTTTCTTT; V gene: TRBV9; D gene: TRBD1; J gene: TRBJ1-1; clone size: -
CDR3 protein: CASSSAGWELGAEAFF; CDR3 DNA: TGTGCCAGCAGCTCAGCGGGCTGGGAGCTGGGGGCTGAAGCTTTCTTT; V gene: TRBV5-6; D gene: -; J gene: TRBJ1-1; clone size: -
CDR3 protein: CASSSTGPAYEQYF; CDR3 DNA: TGTGCCAGCAGCTCGACAGGGCCGGCCTACGAGCAGTACTTC; V gene: TRBV5-5; D gene: TRBD1; J gene: TRBJ2-7; clone size: -
CDR3 protein: CASSPPGQGRVGELFF; CDR3 DNA: TGTGCCAGCAGCCCTCCGGGACAGGGACGTGTCGGGGAGCTGTTTTTT; V gene: TRBV5-5; D gene: TRBD1; J gene: TRBJ2-2; clone size: -
CDR3 protein: CASSLELGGKNTEAFF; CDR3 DNA: TGCGCCAGCAGCTTGGAACTCGGCGGGAAGAACACTGAAGCTTTCTTT; V gene: TRBV5-1; D gene: -; J gene: TRBJ1-1; clone size: -
CDR3 protein: CATSRDPQENTIYF; CDR3 DNA: TGTGCCACCAGCAGAGATCCGCAGGAAAACACCATATATTTT; V gene: TRBV15; D gene: -; J gene: TRBJ1-3; clone size: -
CDR3 protein: CSATDPLRTIYF; CDR3 DNA: TGCAGCGCCACGGATCCTCTCCGGACCATATATTTT; V gene: TRBV29-1; D gene: -; J gene: TRBJ1-3; clone size: once
CDR3 protein: CASRLQGYEQYF; CDR3 DNA: TGTGCCAGCAGATTACAGGGCTACGAGCAGTACTTC; V gene: TRBV28; D gene: -; J gene: TRBJ2-7; clone size: -
CDR3 protein: CASSLAGRTYEQYF; CDR3 DNA: TGCGCCAGCAGCTTGGCCGGTAGAACCTACGAGCAGTACTTC; V gene: TRBV5-1; D gene: -; J gene: TRBJ2-7; clone size: -
CDR3 protein: CASSYRGRGPYEQYF; CDR3 DNA: TGTGCCAGCAGTTATAGGGGGCGCGGTCCCTACGAGCAGTACTTC; V gene: TRBV28; D gene: TRBD1; J gene: TRBJ2-7; clone size: -
CDR3 protein: CASSVTTGELFF; CDR3 DNA: TGCGCCAGCAGCGTAACGACCGGGGAGCTGTTTTTT; V gene: TRBV10-2; D gene: -; J gene: TRBJ2-2; clone size: -
CDR3 protein: CASGDPGNTQYF; CDR3 DNA: TGTGCCTCGGGAGATCCAGGGAACACCCAGTACTTC; V gene: TRBV25-1; D gene: -; J gene: TRBJ2-5; clone size: -
CDR3 protein: CAISLRTDTEAFF; CDR3 DNA: TGTGCCATCAGCCTGAGGACAGACACTGAAGCTTTCTTT; V gene: TRBV10-3; D gene: -; J gene: TRBJ1-1; clone size: few
CDR3 protein: CASSLAPQGAQETQYF; CDR3 DNA: TGTGCCAGCAGCTTAGCTCCACAGGGCGCACAAGAGACCCAGTACTTC; V gene: TRBV7-9; D gene: -; J gene: TRBJ2-5; clone size: -
CDR3 protein: CASSPRVATGVGEQYF; CDR3 DNA: TGTGCCAGTAGCCCTCGGGTCGCGACAGGCGTTGGCGAGCAGTACTTC; V gene: TRBV19; D gene: -; J gene: TRBJ2-7; clone size: -
CDR3 protein: CASSSRREGADTQYF; CDR3 DNA: TGTGCCAGCAGTTCCCGCAGGGAAGGGGCAGATACGCAGTATTTT; V gene: TRBV6-6; D gene: -; J gene: TRBJ2-3; clone size: -
CDR3 protein: CAWSRQVNQPQHF; CDR3 DNA: TGTGCCTGGAGTCGTCAAGTCAATCAGCCCCAGCATTTT; V gene: TRBV30; D gene: -; J gene: TRBJ1-5; clone size: -
CDR3 protein: CASSLGTSAIFSYEQYF; CDR3 DNA: TGTGCCAGCAGTTTAGGGACTAGCGCAATTTTCTCCTACGAGCAGTACTTC; V gene: TRBV27; D gene: TRBD2; J gene: TRBJ2-7; clone size: -
CDR3 protein: CASSLEQGANAAYGYTF; CDR3 DNA: TGCGCCAGCAGCTTGGAACAGGGGGCGAATGCTGCCTATGGCTACACCTTC; V gene: TRBV5-1; D gene: TRBD1; J gene: TRBJ1-2; clone size: -
CDR3 protein: CASSLGRKYGYTF; CDR3 DNA: TGCGCCAGCAGCCTCGGACGGAAATATGGCTACACCTTC; V gene: TRBV4-3; D gene: -; J gene: TRBJ1-2; clone size: -
CDR3 protein: CASKEYEQYF; CDR3 DNA: TGTGCCAGCAAGGAGTACGAGCAGTACTTC; V gene: TRBV6-1; D gene: -; J gene: TRBJ2-7; clone size: -
CDR3 protein: CATSRDRLGTGELFF; CDR3 DNA: TGTGCCACCAGCAGAGACAGGCTTGGCACCGGGGAGCTGTTTTTT; V gene: TRBV15; D gene: -; J gene: TRBJ2-2; clone size: once
CDR3 protein: CASSPLAAFSSEQYF; CDR3 DNA: TGTGCCAGCAGCCCCCTGGCGGCTTTCTCCTCCGAGCAGTACTTC; V gene: TRBV7-9; D gene: -; J gene: TRBJ2-7; clone size: -
CDR3 protein: CASSVVAAGVLNEQFF; CDR3 DNA: TGTGCCAGCAGCGTAGTTGCAGCGGGCGTCTTGAATGAGCAGTTCTTC; V gene: TRBV9; D gene: -; J gene: TRBJ2-1; clone size: -
CDR3 protein: CASSPGTGETQYF; CDR3 DNA: TGTGCCAGCTCACCGGGGACCGGGGAGACCCAGTACTTC; V gene: TRBV18; D gene: -; J gene: TRBJ2-5; clone size: -
CDR3 protein: CASSPRGGSYNEQFF; CDR3 DNA: TGTGCCAGCAGCCCCAGGGGAGGCTCCTACAATGAGCAGTTCTTC; V gene: TRBV7-2; D gene: -; J gene: TRBJ2-1; clone size: -
CDR3 protein: CASSDDLSGGVRAKNIQYF; CDR3 DNA: TGTGCCAGCAGTGATGATCTTAGCGGGGGCGTACGGGCCAAAAACATTCAGTACTTC; V gene: TRBV6-1; D gene: TRBD2; J gene: TRBJ2-4; clone size: -
CDR3 protein: CASSVGGSGADTQYF; CDR3 DNA: TGTGCCAGCAGCGTAGGTGGGAGCGGGGCAGATACGCAGTATTTT; V gene: TRBV9; D gene: TRBD2; J gene: TRBJ2-3; clone size: -
CDR3 protein: CSVSSTSNTEAFF; CDR3 DNA: TGCAGCGTTAGTTCGACTTCAAACACTGAAGCTTTCTTT; V gene: TRBV29-1; D gene: -; J gene: TRBJ1-1; clone size: -
CDR3 protein: CASSLKPSFDRNTGELFF; CDR3 DNA: TGTGCCAGCAGCTTAAAACCCTCCTTTGACAGAAACACCGGGGAGCTGTTTTTT; V gene: TRBV7-9; D gene: -; J gene: TRBJ2-2; clone size: -
CDR3 protein: CASSSWGGNQPQHF; CDR3 DNA: TGTGCCAGCAGTTCCTGGGGTGGCAATCAGCCCCAGCATTTT; V gene: TRBV28; D gene: -; J gene: TRBJ1-5; clone size: -
CDR3 protein: CASSLDALTEQYF; CDR3 DNA: TGCGCCAGCAGCTTGGACGCCCTTACGGAGCAGTACTTC; V gene: TRBV5-1; D gene: -; J gene: TRBJ2-7; clone size: -
CDR3 protein: CATSKGNQPQHF; CDR3 DNA: TGTGCCACCAGCAAGGGCAATCAGCCCCAGCATTTT; V gene: TRBV15; D gene: -; J gene: TRBJ1-5; clone size: -
CDR3 protein: CAISESRNYGYTF; CDR3 DNA: TGTGCCATCAGTGAGTCGAGGAACTATGGCTACACCTTC; V gene: TRBV10-3; D gene: -; J gene: TRBJ1-2; clone size: -
CDR3 protein: CASSSRLAGYNEQFF; CDR3 DNA: TGTGCCAGCAGCTCCCGACTAGCGGGGTACAATGAGCAGTTCTTC; V gene: TRBV11-2; D gene: TRBD2; J gene: TRBJ2-1; clone size: -
CDR3 protein: CASSPPTGDYTEAFF; CDR3 DNA: TGTGCCAGCAGCCCACCGACAGGGGATTACACTGAAGCTTTCTTT; V gene: TRBV14; D gene: TRBD1; J gene: TRBJ1-1; clone size: -
CDR3 protein: CASRIHRVSNQPQHF; CDR3 DNA: TGTGCCAGTAGGATTCACAGGGTTAGCAATCAGCCCCAGCATTTT; V gene: TRBV19; D gene: -; J gene: TRBJ1-5; clone size: once
CDR3 protein: CASSVDSGNSPLHF; CDR3 DNA: TGTGCCAGCAGCGTGGACAGTGGAAATTCACCCCTCCACTTT; V gene: TRBV5-4; D gene: -; J gene: TRBJ1-6; clone size: -
CDR3 protein: CASRWTETNEKLFF; CDR3 DNA: TGTGCCAGCCGTTGGACAGAAACTAATGAAAAACTGTTTTTT; V gene: TRBV6-6; D gene: -; J gene: TRBJ1-4; clone size: -
CDR3 protein: CASSLDLAGRGTQYF; CDR3 DNA: TGTGCCAGCAGTTTAGATCTGGCGGGGAGGGGTACGCAGTATTTT; V gene: TRBV28; D gene: TRBD2; J gene: TRBJ2-3; clone size: -
CDR3 protein: CASSYFPGRSTGELFF; CDR3 DNA: TGTGCCAGCAGTTACTTTCCAGGGAGGTCCACCGGGGAGCTGTTTTTT; V gene: TRBV6-5; D gene: -; J gene: TRBJ2-2; clone size: once
CDR3 protein: CASSPDPGSYGYTF; CDR3 DNA: TGTGCCAGCAGCCCGGACCCGGGAAGCTATGGCTACACCTTC; V gene: TRBV9; D gene: -; J gene: TRBJ1-2; clone size: -
CDR3 protein: CASSFNQNTGELFF; CDR3 DNA: TGCGCCAGCAGCTTTAACCAGAACACCGGGGAGCTGTTTTTT; V gene: TRBV5-1; D gene: -; J gene: TRBJ2-2; clone size: -